Listed below are T cell receptor beta chains from one sample, sequenced in a study of blood T cell repertoires in COVID-19. Some clones are missing from TCRdb's copy, which holds only in-frame ones; the method was immunoSEQ multiplex PCR. The sample lists approximately 260,000 clones, about 80% seen once, with over 8.5% in the top ten. Sequencing input: peripheral blood. These receptors all stem from a human donor in a cohort sampled during active COVID-19. CDR3s include the opening cysteine and the closing phenylalanine or tryptophan. A D gene is named only where the DNA matches it firmly. Not every row has a clone size; where given, it reads once, few, many or a size class.

clone_size	v_call	j_call	d_call	cdr3_aa	cdr3_nt
once	TRBV18	TRBJ2-5	TRBD1	CASSHLPLTGGGVETQYF	TGTGCCAGCTCACACTTACCATTGACAGGGGGAGGAGTAGAGACCCAGTACTTC
.	TRBV7-8	TRBJ2-1	TRBD2	CASSTGLAGGRPFF	TGTGCCAGCAGCACGGGACTAGCGGGGGGCCGTCCGTTCTTC
.	TRBV2	TRBJ2-4	TRBD2	CASSEGSGAKNIQYF	TGTGCCAGCAGTGAAGGTAGCGGGGCCAAAAACATTCAGTACTTC
.	TRBV27	TRBJ1-5	.	CASSWAGVRDQPQHF	TGTGCCAGCAGTTGGGCAGGGGTCCGCGATCAGCCCCAGCATTTT
.	TRBV6-4	TRBJ1-6	TRBD1	CASSAQGGDSPLHF	TGTGCCAGCAGTGCACAGGGGGGGGATTCACCCCTCCACTTT
.	TRBV7-9	TRBJ1-6	TRBD1	CASEGQGNGNSPLHF	TGTGCCAGCGAGGGACAGGGGAATGGTAATTCACCCCTCCACTTT
.	TRBV27	TRBJ1-6	.	CASSFEASRGAPLHF	TGTGCCAGCAGTTTTGAGGCGTCCCGGGGAGCACCCCTCCACTTT
.	TRBV4-3	TRBJ1-1	.	CASSQKASGNTEAFF	TGCGCCAGCAGCCAAAAAGCAAGCGGGAACACTGAAGCTTTCTTT
.	TRBV29-1	TRBJ1-4	TRBD1	CSVMGVTGTGVRPNEKLFF	TGCAGCGTCATGGGGGTTACCGGGACAGGGGTTAGGCCTAATGAAAAACTGTTTTTT
.	TRBV5-3	TRBJ2-3	.	CARSFPRERADTDTQYF	TGTGCCAGAAGCTTTCCCCGGGAGAGGGCAGACACAGATACGCAGTATTTT
once	TRBV24-1	TRBJ2-1	TRBD1	CATSDSFGTGGAGEQFF	TGTGCCACCAGTGATTCCTTCGGGACAGGGGGCGCGGGTGAGCAGTTCTTC
.	TRBV6-5	TRBJ2-5	TRBD2	CASRPGLSETQYF	TGTGCCAGCAGACCGGGACTATCGGAGACCCAGTACTTC
.	TRBV7-9	TRBJ1-1	.	CASSSAGALGRTEAFF	TGTGCCAGCAGCTCTGCAGGGGCGCTCGGGCGGACTGAAGCTTTCTTT
.	TRBV19	TRBJ1-3	.	CARSLQSEGSGNTIYF	TGTGCCAGGTCACTTCAAAGTGAGGGCTCTGGAAACACCATATATTTT
.	TRBV5-1	TRBJ2-5	TRBD2	CASSPGTSGSQETQYF	TGCGCCAGCAGTCCAGGGACTAGCGGTTCTCAAGAGACCCAGTACTTC
.	TRBV9	TRBJ1-2	.	CASSVAGQNYGYTF	TGTGCCAGCAGCGTAGCAGGGCAAAACTATGGCTACACCTTC
.	TRBV19	TRBJ2-5	TRBD2	CASSKSGGREETQYF	TGTGCCAGTAGTAAGAGCGGGGGCAGAGAAGAGACCCAGTACTTC
once	TRBV9	TRBJ2-7	TRBD1	CASERGQGYEQYF	TGTGCCAGCGAGAGGGGACAGGGCTACGAGCAGTACTTC
.	TRBV12-3/TRBV12-4	TRBJ1-1	TRBD1	CASSSRDRVTAFF	TGTGCCAGCAGCTCACGGGACAGGGTCACGGCTTTCTTT
.	TRBV7-2	TRBJ2-7	TRBD2	CASSLVLAGDEQYF	TGTGCCAGCAGCTTAGTACTAGCGGGGGACGAGCAGTACTTC
.	TRBV11-3	TRBJ1-1	.	CASSARDIPNTEAFF	TGTGCCAGCAGCGCTCGGGACATACCGAACACTGAAGCTTTCTTT